This TCR beta chain was found in a study of T cells in Graves' hyperthyroidism and ophthalmopathy. Study overall: At initial diagnosis, before any treatment had begun, peripheral blood was obtained. Study results and caveats: Before onset, ophthalmopathy was predicted by the model a median roughly 6.8 months earlier.

A note on this clonotype: The antigen remains undetermined.

The investigators amplified TCR beta CDR3 regions from RNA transcripts. The HTBI primer set served for first-round RT-PCR of the TCR CDR3. TCRdb passed the multiplex PCR reads through MiXCR, listing each CDR3 protein once. The repertoire has approximately 480,000 distinct CDR3 sequences, less than 25% of them found once; the top ten carry approximately 25%. Deletions cut 4 bases from V and 1 base from J, with 11 bases between. CDR1 SGHRS and CDR2 YFSETQ come from the germline V gene. The CDR3 has 14 residues. Diagnosis relied on clinical symptoms, serum thyroxine and TRAb, thyroid ultrasound and orbital computed tomography. Using 9.5 to 10 ml of fresh peripheral blood, PBMCs were prepared.

The specimen sequenced was blood. The receptor comes from a man aged 18-30 years with Graves' hyperthyroidism. The chain combines TRBV5-1 with TRBJ1-1, with a possible D match to TRBD1 (5 bases). Here the CDR3 DNA reads TGCGCCAGCAGCGTTCTGACAGCGAACACTGAAGCTTTCTTT. Translation gives CASSVLTANTEAFF.